These 24 T cell receptor beta chains came from one sample sequenced in a study of T cells in Graves' hyperthyroidism and ophthalmopathy. TCR beta CDR3 region amplification was performed from RNA transcripts. The TCR CDR3 was amplified in a first-round RT-PCR using the HTBI primer set. TCRdb reprocessed the multiplex PCR reads with MiXCR, giving one entry per CDR3 protein. The sample gives around 420,000 distinct CDR3 sequences, approximately 15% of which show up once; 13% to 15% is in the top ten. Sequencing was done on a sample of blood. These receptors originate from a woman aged 18-35 years with Graves' hyperthyroidism.

There are many counts of this clonotype. The chain joins TRBV2 to TRBJ2-5; 8 bases fit TRBD1. CDR3 length: 15 residues. V gave up 7 bases and J gave up 6 bases; unmatched junction bases: 13. Germline CDR1 is SNHLY and CDR2 is FYNNEI. The CDR3 sequence: CASNIQGAGRKTQYF. The CDR3 DNA is TGTGCCAGCAACATTCAGGGGGCTGGAAGAAAGACCCAGTACTTC. The full variable domain, with the rest looked up from reference TRBV2 and TRBJ2-5, is EPEVTQTPSHQVTQMGQEVILRCVPISNHLYFYWYRQILGQKVEFLVSFYNNEISEKSEIFDDQFSVERPDGSNFTLKIRSTKLEDSAMYFCASNIQGAGRKTQYFGPGTRLLVL.

This clonotype was counted a few times. The V gene is TRBV20-1, the J gene TRBJ1-2; D uncertain. This CDR3 has 15 amino acids. V lost 0 bases and J lost 3, with 14 bases in between. Per germline, CDR1 DFQATT and CDR2 SNEGSKA (reference sequence). For the CDR3, the DNA is TGCAGTGCTAGAGACCGGGCCCCTCCCCACTATGGCTACACCTTC. This encodes CSARDRAPPHYGYTF.

The sample holds many counts of this clonotype. This chain connects TRBV20-1 to TRBJ2-7, with TRBD2 matching 14 bases. V shed 0 bases, J shed 3 bases, and the junction held 10 bases outside the gene matches. The length of the CDR3 is 18 residues. Looked up from germline, CDR1 is DFQATT and CDR2 is SNEGSKA (reference sequence). Written as DNA, the CDR3 is TGCAGTGCTAGAGATCCGACGACTAGCGGGAGGGCCCTCTACGAGCAGTACTTC. Translated, it gives CSARDPTTSGRALYEQYF.

This clonotype was seen at least ten times. The chain combines TRBV12-3 or TRBV12-4 with TRBJ2-2; D may be TRBD2 (6 bases). Trimming took off 10 bases at V and 4 bases at J, with 13 bases between the two ends. CDR3 length: 13 amino acids. CDR3 in DNA: TGTGCCACAAACCGGGGAGGCACCGGGGAGCTGTTTTTT. As protein: CATNRGGTGELFF.

This clonotype occurred a few times. This rearrangement joins TRBV11-3 to TRBJ2-3, with D maybe TRBD1 (5 bases). V lost 1 base and J 2 bases, leaving 10 bases between the germline ends. The CDR3 runs 15 residues. Germline values: CDR1 SGHNT, CDR2 YENEEA. The DNA for the CDR3 is TGTGCCAGCAGCTTAGGCAGGGTTACCACAGATACGCAGTATTTT. It codes for CASSLGRVTTDTQYF. Based on the CDR3 plus reference TRBV11-3 and TRBJ2-3, the full variable domain is EAGVVQSPRYKIIEKKQPVAFWCNPISGHNTLYWYLQNLGQGPELLIRYENEEAVDDSQLPKDRFSAERLKGVDSTLKIQPAELGDSAVYLCASSLGRVTTDTQYFGPGTRLTVL.

The gene calls are TRBV27 and TRBJ1-1; TRBD1 aligns across 7 bases. V lost 6 bases, J lost 0 bases, and 7 bases stayed unmatched. CDR1 MNHEY and CDR2 SMNVEV come from the germline V gene (reference sequence). The CDR3 spans 15 residues. CDR3 sequence (DNA): TGTGCCAGCAGCCCGGGACAGACGATGAACACTGAAGCTTTCTTT. Translated: CASSPGQTMNTEAFF.

A remark on this clonotype: With a much larger clone just one base away, this may be a read error. The rearrangement uses TRBV6-2 or TRBV6-3 and TRBJ2-3; no clear D. Germline-derived CDR1 and CDR2 are MNHEY and SVGEGT. The CDR3 totals 12 residues. CDR3 in amino acids: CAGSYSGDTQYF. CDR3 DNA: TGTGCCGGCAGTTACTCGGGAGATACGCAGTATTTT.

This chain joins TRBV28 and TRBJ2-1, with D unresolved. The length of the CDR3 is 13 residues. CDR1 and CDR2 from the germline V gene are MDHEN and SYDVKM. V was trimmed by 6 bases and J by 1 base, leaving 7 bases between them. The CDR3: CASRRRSYNEQFF. The CDR3 region has the DNA TGTGCCAGCAGGAGACGATCCTACAATGAGCAGTTCTTC.

The gene calls are TRBV6-5 and TRBJ1-3; D is undetermined. The CDR3 consists of 14 residues. CDR1 is MNHEY, CDR2 SVGAGI, per germline. Trimming pared 2 bases from V and 5 bases from J, leaving 10 bases between. The CDR3: CASSYSIVRNTIYF. CDR3 nucleotide sequence: TGTGCCAGCAGTTACAGTATAGTCAGAAACACCATATATTTT.

This clonotype was recorded a few times. The chain joins TRBV5-8 to TRBJ2-7; D call uncertain. Between the trimmed V and J ends, which lost 5 bases and 2 bases, there was a span of 11 bases. CDR1 is SGHTS, CDR2 YDEGEE, per germline. The CDR3 spans 13 residues. The CDR3 DNA is TGTGCCAGCAGGGGAACAGAGACCTACGAGCAGTACTTC. It translates to CASRGTETYEQYF.

Points on this clonotype: A read error is likely, as this CDR3 ends without the conserved phenylalanine or tryptophan. This chain's CDR3 is CASSAQENTEAFL. Here the CDR3 DNA reads TGTGCCAGCAGCGCCCAGGAGAACACTGAAGCTTTCCTT. This rearrangement joins TRBV7-9 to TRBJ1-1; D is unresolved. Trimming removed 5 bases at V and 1 base at J, with 8 bases between. The CDR3 is made up of 13 amino acids. From germline, CDR1 is SEHNR and CDR2 FQNEAQ (reference sequence).

Ten or more counts support this clonotype. The chain employs TRBV6-1 and TRBJ1-2; possible D gene TRBD1, 6 bases. The CDR3 covers 14 residues. Germline-derived CDR1 and CDR2 are MNHNS and SASEGT. The ends were cut back, 3 bases at V and 7 bases at J, with 15 bases in the middle. The CDR3 protein is CASSDGGGIRGYTF. The CDR3 DNA sequence: TGTGCCAGCAGTGATGGAGGGGGGATCCGTGGCTACACCTTC.

At least ten counts were recorded for this clonotype. V gene TRBV12-3 or TRBV12-4 combines with J gene TRBJ1-5; D is unclear. The CDR3 extends over 16 amino acids. Trimming shortened V by 6 bases and J by 2 bases, and 17 bases separated the two germline ends. The CDR3 sequence: CASSPHGVAGNQPQHF. The CDR3 DNA sequence: TGTGCCAGCAGCCCCCATGGGGTAGCTGGCAATCAGCCCCAGCATTTT.

This clonotype showed up just a few times. The V call is TRBV6-1, the J call TRBJ1-6; the match to TRBD1 covers 9 bases. The V gene end was trimmed by 11 bases and the J gene end by 10 bases; junction bases not matched to a gene: 12. This CDR3 comprises 14 residues. Germline loops: CDR1 MNHNS, CDR2 SASEGT. The CDR3 DNA follows: TGTGCCTCGTGGGGGACAGGGATCGGCTCACCCCTCCACTTT. The encoded protein is CASWGTGIGSPLHF.

This clonotype has ten or more counts. The chain links TRBV2 to TRBJ1-5, with D tentatively TRBD1 (5 bases). CDR1 SNHLY and CDR2 FYNNEI come from the germline V gene. V was clipped by 6 bases and J by 8 bases, with 17 bases between them. CDR3 length equals 14 residues. For the CDR3, the DNA is TGTGCCAGCAGGGGGCTGAGGGACCTGGAGCCCCAGCATTTT. It codes for CASRGLRDLEPQHF.

This clonotype was seen at least ten times. The chain recombines TRBV7-9 with TRBJ1-2, with D perhaps matching TRBD1 (5 bases). Germline-derived CDR1 and CDR2 are SEHNR and FQNEAQ (reference sequence). The CDR3 extends over 14 amino acids. Trimming removed 3 bases at V and 7 bases at J, with 15 bases between. The CDR3 region is CASSFSQGETGYTF. CDR3 in DNA: TGTGCCAGCAGCTTTTCCCAGGGAGAGACTGGCTACACCTTC.

This clonotype was detected many times. The chain couples TRBV3-1 to TRBJ1-1; D gene ambiguous. This CDR3 is 12 amino acids long. Germline CDR1 is LGHDT and CDR2 is YNNKEL (reference sequence). V dropped 1 base and J dropped 7 bases, with 7 bases sitting between them. DNA for the CDR3: TGTGCCAGCAGCCAAGGTCGAGGTGAAGCTTTCTTT. Translation: CASSQGRGEAFF.

A few counts support this clonotype. V is TRBV19 and J is TRBJ1-2, with TRBD1 as a possible D gene (6 bases). This CDR3 has 14 amino acids. The germline V and J ends were trimmed by 7 bases and 4 bases, with 16 bases remaining between them. In germline, CDR1 is LNHDA, CDR2 SQIVND (reference sequence). Written as DNA, the CDR3 is TGTGCCAGTATGGGGCCCACAGGGTTCTATGGCTACACCTTC. Translated: CASMGPTGFYGYTF.

This clonotype was found a few times. The chain combines TRBV2 with TRBJ2-7; 7 bases align to TRBD1. V gave up 6 bases and J gave up 0 bases; unmatched junction bases: 5. Germline CDR1 is SNHLY and CDR2 is FYNNEI. This CDR3 has 14 residues. The CDR3 loop is CASSGQERSYEQYF. In nucleotides, the CDR3 is TGTGCCAGCAGCGGACAGGAGCGCTCCTACGAGCAGTACTTC.

The chain links TRBV6-1 to TRBJ2-3; no definite D call. The germline V gene encodes CDR1 MNHNS and CDR2 SASEGT. The CDR3 has 16 residues. Between the trimmed V and J ends, which lost 4 bases and 0 bases, there was a span of 14 bases. The DNA for the CDR3 is TGTGCCAGCAGTGCCAGGAGTCCCCTTAGCACAGATACGCAGTATTTT. It is translated as CASSARSPLSTDTQYF.

This chain connects TRBV7-2 to TRBJ1-4; D possibly corresponds to TRBD1 (6 bases). Germline V CDR1 and CDR2: SGHTA, FQGNSA. This CDR3 is 13 amino acids long. Trimming stripped 1 base from V and 8 bases from J, with 8 bases between. CDR3 protein: CASSLGGREKLFF. The CDR3 DNA sequence: TGTGCCAGCAGCTTAGGGGGGCGGGAAAAACTGTTTTTT.

The rearrangement links TRBV6-2 or TRBV6-3 to TRBJ2-2; tentatively, D is TRBD1 (6 bases). Germline lookup yields CDR1 MNHEY and CDR2 SVGEGT. There are 14 residues in the CDR3. V lost 7 bases, J lost 7 bases, and 16 bases lay in between. CDR3 residues: CASTLTGPVGELFF. DNA of the CDR3: TGTGCCAGCACCTTGACAGGACCTGTCGGGGAGCTGTTTTTT.

For the CDR3, the DNA is TGTGCCAGTAGTATCGAGTCAACAGGAGTCTCACCCCTCCACTTT. Amino acids: CASSIESTGVSPLHF. This rearrangement joins TRBV19 to TRBJ1-6, with a weak D call TRBD1 (5 bases). Trimming cost V 3 bases and J 10 bases, with 16 bases left between them. Germline lookup yields CDR1 LNHDA and CDR2 SQIVND (reference sequence). The CDR3 is 15 residues long. Full variable domain (missing parts from reference TRBV19 and TRBJ1-6): DGGITQSPKYLFRKEGQNVTLSCEQNLNHDAMYWYRQDPGQGLRLIYYSQIVNDFQKGDIAEGYSVSREKKESFPLTVTSAQKNPTAFYLCASSIESTGVSPLHFGNGTRLTVT.

In DNA, the CDR3 is TGCAGTGTTAGCAGAGAAGAGACCCAGTACTTC. Its translation is CSVSREETQYF. The rearrangement uses TRBV20-1 and TRBJ2-5; D not resolved. CDR3 length equals 11 residues. The germline V gene encodes CDR1 DFQATT and CDR2 SNEGSKA (reference sequence). Trimming removed 7 bases at V and 3 bases at J, with 9 bases between.